The source of this TCR beta chain is a study of T cell changes during pregnancy in multiple sclerosis. CDR3 length equals 17 residues. Germline assignment: CDR1 SGDLS and CDR2 YYNGEE. Trimming took 3 bases from V and 0 from J; bases not matched to a gene: 5. The assay was immunoSEQ multiplex PCR, and TCRdb's table has in-frame clones only and misses some. The top ten hold around 0.47% of the sample, which has 40,000 to 50,000 clones, roughly 94% seen once. V gene TRBV9 combines with J gene TRBJ2-5, with TRBD2 identical over 13 bases. This material consisted of CD4+ T cells from peripheral blood mononuclear cells, taken in the first trimester of pregnancy. This sequence was found in a female donor with multiple sclerosis, enrolled in a pregnancy study. Here the CDR3 reads CASSASTSGGHQETQYF. The CDR3 DNA reads TGTGCCAGCAGCGCATCGACTAGCGGGGGGCACCAAGAGACCCAGTACTTC. The full variable domain, completed using reference TRBV9 and TRBJ2-5, is DSGVTQTPKHLITATGQRVTLRCSPRSGDLSVYWYQQSLDQGLQFLIQYYNGEERAKGNILERFSAQQFPDLHSELNLSSLELGDSALYFCASSASTSGGHQETQYFGPGTRLLVL.